This TCR beta chain came from a study of T cells after yellow fever vaccination. The CDR3 runs to 15 residues. The ends were cut back, 4 bases at V and 2 bases at J, with 15 bases in the middle. Per the germline V gene, CDR1 is DFQATT and CDR2 is SNEGSKA (reference sequence). This clonotype has at least ten counts. TCRdb recomputed calls from the 5' RACE reads with MiXCR, one row per CDR3 protein. Among 300,000 to 350,000 distinct CDR3 sequences, 3.5% to 4.5% were seen once, and the ten largest hold about 24%. The TCR originated in a man younger than 30 who received the YFV17D yellow fever vaccine. The rearrangement links TRBV20-1 to TRBJ1-3; TRBD1 is a possible D gene (5 bases). The sequences come from PBMCs, collected 5 days after the yellow fever booster vaccination. The CDR3 nucleotides read TGCAGTGCTACGGACATCGAATTTACTGGAAACACCATATATTTT. Its protein is CSATDIEFTGNTIYF.